This T cell receptor (beta chain) was obtained from a study of post-analysis software for immune sequencing data. As to this clonotype: The antigen is undetermined.

Germline V CDR1 and CDR2: SNHLY, FYNNEI. The CDR3 totals 11 residues. V lost 7 bases and J lost 1, with 4 bases in between. Sequencing libraries made from TCR beta cDNA carried unique molecular identifiers. It was from about 0.98 to 11 million T cells that some 500,000 cDNA molecules came. TCRdb used MiXCR to reprocess the PCR reads, holding one entry per CDR3 protein. The data hold approximately 250,000 distinct CDR3 sequences, with just over 35% observed a single time. The study, taken as a whole, reports: TRBV5-6, TRBV5-1 and TRBV20-1 were among four to six TRBV segments more frequent in patients than controls.

The chain joins TRBV2 to TRBJ1-1; D not resolved. The TCR was taken from a girl under 18 with multiple sclerosis. The sequenced sample was blood. The CDR3 reads CASIGNTEAFF. The CDR3 DNA reads TGTGCCAGCATAGGGAACACTGAAGCTTTCTTT.